This T cell receptor beta chain was captured by sequencing in a study of blood T cells in healthy people across ages. Next came a second PCR, run for roughly 6 to 11 cycles, which used a sample-barcoded 5' primer along with a J-beta primer mix. A single record per CDR3 protein comes from TCRdb applying MiXCR to the 5' RACE reads. The sample lists 1,300,000 or so distinct CDR3 sequences, 59% occurring once. This CDR3 contains 12 residues. Germline assignment: CDR1 MNHEY and CDR2 SMNVEV (reference sequence). V lost 6 bases and J 5 bases, leaving 10 bases between the germline ends. Study conclusions and caveats: TCR beta diversity per million T cells fell roughly linearly with age.

A single count supports this clonotype. As yet, its antigen is unknown. Sequencing used blood. The V gene is TRBV27, the J gene TRBJ1-2, with D perhaps matching TRBD1 (6 bases). The receptor was isolated from a man in his late teens or twenties in good health. CDR3 sequence: CASREQGYGYTF. The DNA of the CDR3 is TGTGCCAGCAGAGAACAGGGATATGGCTACACCTTC.